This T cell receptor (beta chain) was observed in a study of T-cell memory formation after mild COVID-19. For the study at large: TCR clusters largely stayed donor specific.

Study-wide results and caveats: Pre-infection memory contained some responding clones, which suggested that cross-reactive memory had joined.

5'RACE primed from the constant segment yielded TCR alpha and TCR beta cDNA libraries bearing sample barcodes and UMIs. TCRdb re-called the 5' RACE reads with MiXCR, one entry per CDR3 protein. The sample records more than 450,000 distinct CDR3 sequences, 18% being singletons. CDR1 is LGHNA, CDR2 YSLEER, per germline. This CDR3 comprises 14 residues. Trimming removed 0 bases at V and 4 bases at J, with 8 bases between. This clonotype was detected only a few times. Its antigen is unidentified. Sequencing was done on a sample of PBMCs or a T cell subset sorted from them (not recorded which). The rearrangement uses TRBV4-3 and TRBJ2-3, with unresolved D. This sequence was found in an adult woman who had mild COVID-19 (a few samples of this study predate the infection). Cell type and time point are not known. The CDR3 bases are TGCGCCAGCAGCCAAGAGACTTACGCAGATACGCAGTATTTT. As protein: CASSQETYADTQYF.